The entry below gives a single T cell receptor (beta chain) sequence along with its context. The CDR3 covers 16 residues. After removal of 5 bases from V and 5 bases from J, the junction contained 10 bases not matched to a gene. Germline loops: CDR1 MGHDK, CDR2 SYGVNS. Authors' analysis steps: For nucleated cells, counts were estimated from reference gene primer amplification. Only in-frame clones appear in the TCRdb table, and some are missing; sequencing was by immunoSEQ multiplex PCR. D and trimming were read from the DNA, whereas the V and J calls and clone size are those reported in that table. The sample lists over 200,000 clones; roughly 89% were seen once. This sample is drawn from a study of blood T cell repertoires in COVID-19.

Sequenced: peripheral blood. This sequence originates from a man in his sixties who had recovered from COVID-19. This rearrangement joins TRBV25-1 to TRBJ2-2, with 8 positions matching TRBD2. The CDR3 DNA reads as TGTGCCAGCAGTCCCCTTAAATCGGGAGGGACCGGGGAGCTGTTTTTT. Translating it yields CASSPLKSGGTGELFF. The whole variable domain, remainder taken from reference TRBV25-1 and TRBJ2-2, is EADIYQTPRYLVIGTGKKITLECSQTMGHDKMYWYQQDPGMELHLIHYSYGVNSTEKGDLSSESTVSRIRTEHFPLTLESARPSHTSQYLCASSPLKSGGTGELFFGEGSRLTVL.